This T cell receptor (beta chain) emerged from a study of OX40 agonist ivuxolimab in advanced cancers. Study-level background: Ivuxolimab was an agonistic, fully human IgG2 monoclonal antibody directed against OX40 (CD134), a costimulatory receptor. Intravenous ivuxolimab was administered to patients every 2 weeks at six dose levels: 0.01, 0.1, 0.3, 1.5, 3 and 10 mg/kg. Of the 50 to 55 dose-escalation patients, hepatocellular carcinoma was present in about 20, melanoma in approximately 15, renal cell carcinoma in 9 and head and neck cancer in 9. In the dose-escalation cohort, around four fifths of patients were male, and the mean age was 60 years with a range of roughly 20 to 85. Prior anti-PD-1, anti-PD-L1 or anti-CTLA-4 therapy was permitted, and 40% of dose-escalation patients had received checkpoint inhibitors. Partial responses occurred in three dose-escalation patients, of whom one had hepatocellular carcinoma and two had cutaneous melanoma. Peripheral TCRbeta sequencing aimed to test whether ivuxolimab altered TCR sequence diversity and caused clonal T-cell expansion. The paper reports the monotherapy dose-escalation portion (N of about 52 patients) of the phase I ivuxolimab trial. The paper's findings and limits, for the study overall: Low levels of normalized T-cell clonal expansion were also seen in some patients who did not respond. In the 0.1-3.0 mg/kg groups, partial responders had among the lowest normalized peripheral clonal expansion, particularly in CD8+ T cells. The antigen specificity of the clonally expanded peripheral T cells was not determined. After ivuxolimab, more expanded clones were found on average in CD8+ T cells than in CD4+ T cells. At doses from 0.1 to 3.0 mg/kg, clonal expansion was seen in both CD4+ and CD8+ blood T cells between baseline and week 6.

The germline V gene encodes CDR1 LGHNT and CDR2 FRNRAP. CDR3 length: 15 amino acids, cysteine to phenylalanine. The read is trimmed to its CDR3 DNA, 45 bases read in frame from base 1. A distance of 11 bases separates the germline ends of V and J, which lose 1 base and 2 bases respectively. Genomic DNA was extracted from sorted cells for sequencing of the TCRbeta CDR3 region. The immunoSEQ Assay was used for sequencing of TCRbeta CDR3 regions. The table comes from immuneACCESS by way of TCRdb, which keeps in-frame sequences with V and J called. Part of the clones is missing from these tables; in studies checked, under half for an unresolved V gene and the rest for unknown reasons. Here the sample has about 77,000 clones; roughly 84% occur a single time. The ten largest clones capture around 5.9% of the sample. Patients with autoimmune disease history or receiving systemic immunosuppression were excluded from the trial. Peripheral blood for TCR sequencing was collected from all dose cohorts at baseline, on cycle 4 day 1, and on cycle 7 day 1. The samples were taken from a phase I, first-in-human, multicenter, open-label dose-escalation trial of ivuxolimab. Adults with locally advanced or metastatic melanoma, renal cell, hepatocellular, or head and neck squamous cell carcinoma were enrolled in the trial. Before TCR sequencing, CD4+ and CD8+ T cells were separately sorted from peripheral blood.

With respect to this clone: Its antigen remains unidentified. Base qualities are missing; no much larger clone stands one base away.

The origin of this receptor is an adult with an advanced solid tumor such as melanoma, head and neck, liver or kidney cancer. The sequence is built from TRBV12-5 and TRBJ1-1, with a weak D call of TRBD1 (5 bases match). The specimen was CD4+ or CD8+ T cells sorted from blood, collected in a trial of the OX40 agonist ivuxolimab. The CDR3 has the sequence CASGLALGGNTEAFF. The bases read TGTGCTAGTGGTTTGGCCCTCGGGGGAAACACTGAAGCTTTCTTT.